Listed here is a single TCR beta chain. The sample is drawn from a study of blood T cell repertoires in COVID-19. About the research overall: T cells, B-cell-depleted T cells, or PBMCs supplied cDNA or gDNA.

The V gene's germline CDR1 is KGHSH and CDR2 LQKENI. V trimming: 5 bases; J trimming: 0 bases; junction bases outside the gene matches: 4. The CDR3 totals 15 residues. Sequencing was performed with immunoSEQ multiplex PCR; in TCRdb, only in-frame clones are kept and a portion is missing. The sample holds hundreds of thousands of clones, roughly 89% seen once. Sequencing input: PBMCs or T cells enriched from blood (not recorded which). The chain recombines TRBV18 with TRBJ1-5; 7 positions agree with TRBD1. This receptor was taken from a woman aged 25 to 39 with acute COVID-19. CDR3 bases: TGTGCCAGCTCATCAGGGACAGCTAGCAATCAGCCCCAGCATTTT. Protein sequence: CASSSGTASNQPQHF. Full variable domain (missing parts from reference TRBV18 and TRBJ1-5): NAGVMQNPRHLVRRRGQEARLRCSPMKGHSHVYWYRQLPEEGLKFMVYLQKENIIDESGMPKERFSAEFPKEGPSILRIQQVVRGDSAAYFCASSSGTASNQPQHFGDGTRLSIL.